One and the same sample provided the 30 T cell receptor beta chains below, sequenced in a study of blood T cell repertoires in COVID-19. The assay was immunoSEQ multiplex PCR, and TCRdb's table has in-frame clones only and misses some. The sample has more than 150,000 clones; 78% are singletons. The sequencing input was peripheral blood. These receptors were obtained from a woman aged 80 or over with active or convalescent COVID-19.

The CDR3 DNA sequence: TGTGCCATCAGGGGACAGGGTGAGATCGAATCCTACAATGAGCAGTTCTTC. This codes for CAIRGQGEIESYNEQFF. This chain joins TRBV10-3 and TRBJ2-1; 9 bases fit TRBD1. The CDR3 length is 17 residues. Germline values: CDR1 ENHRY, CDR2 SYGVKD. The V and J ends lost 6 bases and 1 base, in that order; junction bases with no gene match: 10.

The chain links TRBV5-8 to TRBJ2-1; D possibly corresponds to TRBD2 (7 bases). CDR3 size: 17 residues. Trimming stripped 0 bases from V and 1 base from J, with 14 bases between. Germline V CDR1 and CDR2: SGHTS, YDEGEE. The CDR3 DNA sequence: TGTGCCAGCAGCTTGGAGGTGGGGGGGCGATCCTACAATGAGCAGTTCTTC. As protein: CASSLEVGGRSYNEQFF.

There are a few counts of this clone. The chain's CDR3 is CASSFWTGSYEQYF. Written as DNA, the CDR3 is TGTGCCAGCAGCTTCTGGACAGGGAGCTACGAGCAGTACTTC. The chain employs TRBV7-2 and TRBJ2-7, with TRBD1 matching over 8 bases. The CDR3 runs 14 residues. Per the germline V gene, CDR1 is SGHTA and CDR2 is FQGNSA. With 3 bases clipped from V and 3 bases from J, the junction kept 4 bases outside the gene matches. Full variable domain (rest looked up from reference TRBV7-2 and TRBJ2-7): GAGVSQSPSNKVTEKGKDVELRCDPISGHTALYWYRQSLGQGLEFLIYFQGNSAPDKSGLPSDRFSAERTGGSVSTLTIQRTQQEDSAVYLCASSFWTGSYEQYFGPGTRLTVT.

This clone was observed at least ten times. The chain employs TRBV10-3 and TRBJ2-3; 12 nucleotides line up with TRBD2. The germline V gene has CDR1 ENHRY and CDR2 SYGVKD. The CDR3 extends over 14 amino acids. The V segment lost 6 bases and the J segment 5 bases; nucleotides outside the gene matches: 3. CDR3 sequence: CAIRPLAGGDTQYF. CDR3 DNA sequence: TGTGCCATCAGGCCACTAGCGGGGGGAGATACGCAGTATTTT.

The CDR3 DNA is TGCGCCAGCAGCCAAGATAACCGCGGGGGCTACAATGAGCAGTTCTTC. It codes for CASSQDNRGGYNEQFF. This chain links TRBV4-1 with TRBJ2-1, with TRBD2 matching over 7 bases. V was clipped by 0 bases and J by 3 bases; unmatched bases: 5. The CDR3 runs 16 residues. The V gene's germline CDR1 is MGHRA and CDR2 YSYEKL.

This clone was observed a handful of times. This chain connects TRBV7-9 to TRBJ2-3, with TRBD2 matching over 16 bases. V was pared by 11 bases and J by 5 bases, with 16 bases of the junction left unmatched. From germline, CDR1 is SEHNR and CDR2 FQNEAQ (reference sequence). The CDR3 is 18 amino acids. Here the CDR3 reads CAFTDPGLAGGQVDTQYF. The DNA of the CDR3 is TGTGCCTTCACAGATCCGGGACTAGCGGGGGGGCAGGTAGATACGCAGTATTTT.

The chain links TRBV4-1 to TRBJ2-7; 7 bases line up with TRBD1. This CDR3 region has 15 residues. CDR1 and CDR2 (germline): MGHRA, YSYEKL. The V segment lost 2 bases and the J segment 1 base; nucleotides outside the gene matches: 5. For the CDR3, the DNA is TGCGCCAGCAGCCAACCCCGGACAGGATCCTACGAGCAGTACTTC. It translates to CASSQPRTGSYEQYF.

The V call is TRBV5-1, the J call TRBJ1-2; 7 bases fit TRBD1. Losses at the gene ends were 4 bases for V and 6 bases for J; bases not matched to a gene: 6. The CDR3 is 13 residues long. Germline V gene lookup returns CDR1 SGHRS and CDR2 YFSETQ. The CDR3 sequence: CASSPDREDGYTF. The CDR3 DNA reads as TGCGCCAGCAGCCCCGACAGGGAGGATGGCTACACCTTC.

The chain carries TRBV28 and TRBJ1-5; 9 bases are a match to TRBD1. Germline CDR1 reads MDHEN; CDR2 reads SYDVKM. Trimming at V came to 6 bases and at J to 0 bases, leaving 6 bases not matched to a gene. This CDR3 region has 16 residues. The CDR3 region is CASSKDRGYSNQPQHF. The CDR3 DNA reads TGTGCCAGCAGCAAAGACAGGGGGTATAGCAATCAGCCCCAGCATTTT.

The J gene is TRBJ2-5, the V gene TRBV7-2, with 7 bases identical to TRBD1. V shed 4 bases, J shed 7 bases, and the junction held 6 bases outside the gene matches. Germline V gives CDR1 SGHTA, CDR2 FQGNSA. The CDR3 is 13 residues long. For the CDR3, the DNA is TGTGCCAGCAGCTGGGACAGTCCCGGGACCCAGTACTTC. The encoded protein is CASSWDSPGTQYF.

V is TRBV29-1 and J is TRBJ1-1, with 8 nucleotides matching TRBD1. The CDR3 length is 11 residues. With V trimmed by 6 bases and J by 6 bases, 3 bases remained unmatched. Germline CDR1 SQVTM, CDR2 ANQGSEA. The CDR3 sequence: CSVDRGPEAFF. CDR3 bases: TGCAGCGTAGACAGGGGCCCTGAAGCTTTCTTT.

V is TRBV5-1 and J is TRBJ2-4; D is perhaps TRBD2 (6 bases). The CDR3 totals 15 residues. The V end lost 4 bases, the J end lost 7 bases, and 18 bases lay between the germline ends. Germline values: CDR1 SGHRS, CDR2 YFSETQ. CDR3 sequence reads: CASSPFAGSFNIQYF. The CDR3 nucleotides read TGCGCCAGCAGCCCCTTTGCGGGGTCTTTTAACATTCAGTACTTC.

The chain uses TRBV3-1 (or the pseudogene TRBV3-2) and TRBJ2-3; TRBD1 aligns across 8 bases. This CDR3 has 20 amino acids. V gave up 0 bases and J gave up 2 bases; unmatched junction bases: 16. The germline gives CDR1 LGHDT, CDR2 YNNKEL (reference sequence). CDR3 bases: TGTGCCAGCAGCCAAGATCTATGGACAGGGCCCCGCACCCTCACAGATACGCAGTATTTT. Protein product: CASSQDLWTGPRTLTDTQYF.

This chain connects TRBV12-5 to TRBJ1-1; D gene unclear. The V and J ends lost 1 base and 5 bases respectively, with 11 bases between them. The CDR3 spans 14 residues. The germline CDR1 and CDR2 sequences are LGHNT and FRNRAP. Here the CDR3 reads CASGLGSAGTEAFF. The CDR3, as DNA: TGTGCTAGTGGTTTGGGGTCTGCGGGGACTGAAGCTTTCTTT.

This clone has only a few counts. This chain links TRBV14 with TRBJ2-2; weak D call: TRBD2 (5 bases). CDR3 size: 14 residues. V was cut by 4 bases and J by 3 bases, with 9 bases left in between. CDR1 is SGHDN and CDR2 is FVKESK in the germline V gene. The CDR3 spells CASSRSGYTGELFF. The DNA for the CDR3 is TGTGCCAGCAGCCGCTCGGGGTACACCGGGGAGCTGTTTTTT.

This clone was counted once. The chain employs TRBV6-5 and TRBJ1-5; D is uncertain. The germline gives CDR1 MNHEY, CDR2 SVGAGI. V lost 0 bases and J 7 bases, leaving 16 bases between the germline ends. The CDR3 loop spans 16 amino acids. CDR3 region: CASSYSREGFLQPQHF. Written as DNA, the CDR3 is TGTGCCAGCAGTTACTCGCGGGAAGGGTTTCTGCAGCCCCAGCATTTT.

The CDR3 sequence: CASSEGLAGGADTQYF. The CDR3 DNA reads TGTGCCAGCAGTGAAGGACTAGCGGGGGGGGCAGATACGCAGTATTTT. The chain couples TRBV2 to TRBJ2-3; 14 positions agree with TRBD2. V lost 1 base and J lost 4; bases outside the gene matches: 1. The V gene's germline CDR1 is SNHLY and CDR2 FYNNEI. This CDR3 region has 16 residues.

The chain uses TRBV5-1 and TRBJ1-2, with D possibly matching TRBD1 (5 bases). The CDR3 consists of 14 residues. Germline CDR1 reads SGHRS; CDR2 reads YFSETQ. Trimming stripped 4 bases from V and 8 bases from J, with 18 bases between. The CDR3 reads CASSPQDGWGGYTF. CDR3 DNA: TGCGCCAGCAGCCCACAGGACGGGTGGGGCGGCTACACCTTC.

The rearrangement joins TRBV9 to TRBJ1-2; 7 bases are a match to TRBD1. This CDR3 is 12 amino acids long. The trim removed 4 bases at V and 7 bases at J, leaving 4 bases unmatched. Germline V gene lookup returns CDR1 SGDLS and CDR2 YYNGEE. The DNA of the CDR3 is TGTGCCAGCAGCCAGAGGGACAGTGGCTACACCTTC. Residues: CASSQRDSGYTF. The complete variable domain, with remaining parts taken from reference TRBV9 and TRBJ1-2, reads DSGVTQTPKHLITATGQRVTLRCSPRSGDLSVYWYQQSLDQGLQFLIQYYNGEERAKGNILERFSAQQFPDLHSELNLSSLELGDSALYFCASSQRDSGYTFGSGTRLTVV.

The rearrangement uses TRBV28 and TRBJ2-7; D is uncertain. CDR1 is MDHEN, CDR2 SYDVKM, per germline. The CDR3 has 14 residues. The V end lost 4 bases, the J end lost 2 bases, and 12 bases lay between the germline ends. DNA of the CDR3: TGTGCCAGCAGTTACCTAGAGGCAGCCTACGAGCAGTACTTC. Residues: CASSYLEAAYEQYF.

This clone was seen a handful of times. The genes are TRBV28 and TRBJ1-3, with D hard to call. V dropped 3 bases and J dropped 0 bases, with 9 bases sitting between them. The CDR3 has 15 amino acids. The V gene's germline CDR1 is MDHEN and CDR2 SYDVKM. For the CDR3, the DNA is TGTGCCAGCAGTTTTCTCGAGAGCTCTGGAAACACCATATATTTT. As protein: CASSFLESSGNTIYF.

This chain joins TRBV5-1 and TRBJ2-1; D is undetermined. V was cut by 0 bases and J by 9 bases, with 10 bases left in between. CDR3 length: 13 residues. Germline V lookup: CDR1 SGHRS, CDR2 YFSETQ. The CDR3 DNA sequence: TGCGCCAGCAGCTTGGCCCCAGTTGGTGAGCAGTTCTTC. It translates to CASSLAPVGEQFF.

The chain links TRBV9 to TRBJ1-1, with D perhaps matching TRBD1 (5 bases). V was clipped by 0 bases and J by 5 bases, with 11 bases between them. Germline V gives CDR1 SGDLS, CDR2 YYNGEE. The CDR3 loop spans 14 amino acids. This CDR3 reads CASSVAGLETEAFF. CDR3 bases: TGTGCCAGCAGCGTAGCAGGGCTTGAGACTGAAGCTTTCTTT.

A note on this clone: Other DNA sequences in this sample translate to the same CDR3. CDR3 DNA: TGTGCCAGCAGCTTAGCAAGAGGGAACACTGAAGCTTTCTTT. It specifies CASSLARGNTEAFF. The chain combines TRBV7-9 with TRBJ1-1; D is uncertain. The germline V gene encodes CDR1 SEHNR and CDR2 FQNEAQ (reference sequence). Deletions cut 0 bases from V and 1 base from J, with 6 bases between. This CDR3 contains 14 residues.

The chain links TRBV10-2 to TRBJ1-6, with D perhaps TRBD1 (5 bases). This CDR3 has 14 residues. Germline V gene data show CDR1 as WSHSY and CDR2 as SAAADI. The V gene lost 4 bases and the J gene lost 6 bases, with 10 bases spanning the gap. The DNA of the CDR3 is TGCGCCAGCAGTGCAGGGATCTCTAATTCACCCCTCCACTTT. Translated: CASSAGISNSPLHF.

The V call is TRBV27, the J call TRBJ2-1, with TRBD2 as a possible D gene (5 bases). The germline V gene encodes CDR1 MNHEY and CDR2 SMNVEV (reference sequence). The CDR3 has 18 amino acids. Between the trimmed V and J ends, which lost 3 bases and 0 bases, there was a span of 18 bases. This chain's CDR3 is CASSFLPGSSYSYNEQFF. The CDR3 DNA is TGTGCCAGCAGTTTCCTACCGGGGTCGTCTTACTCCTACAATGAGCAGTTCTTC.

This chain connects TRBV28 to TRBJ2-2, with TRBD2 identical over 8 bases. The V gene end was trimmed by 2 bases and the J gene end by 5 bases; junction bases not matched to a gene: 4. The CDR3 runs 15 residues. CDR1 is MDHEN, CDR2 SYDVKM, per germline. The CDR3 region is CASSLQGLGTGELFF. The CDR3 DNA reads as TGTGCCAGCAGTTTACAGGGACTAGGGACCGGGGAGCTGTTTTTT.

For the CDR3, the DNA is TGTGCCAGCAGCCCGGGGACAGACTATGGCTACACCTTC. It translates to CASSPGTDYGYTF. The chain links TRBV6-5 to TRBJ1-2; 7 bases are shared with TRBD1. V trimming: 6 bases; J trimming: 3 bases; junction bases outside the gene matches: 4. CDR3 length equals 13 residues. In germline, CDR1 is MNHEY, CDR2 SVGAGI.

This clone was seen more than once but under ten times. The chain joins TRBV6-5 to TRBJ1-5; 8 bases fit TRBD1. Trimming cost V 6 bases and J 5 bases; bases outside gene matches: 9. CDR3 length equals 15 residues. Per the germline V gene, CDR1 is MNHEY and CDR2 is SVGAGI. In nucleotides, the CDR3 is TGTGCCAGCAGGCCAGGGGGCAGGACCGATCAGCCCCAGCATTTT. Its protein product is CASRPGGRTDQPQHF.

This chain joins TRBV7-2 and TRBJ2-7; possibly TRBD1 for D (6 bases). V gave up 0 bases and J gave up 4 bases, with 22 bases separating them. The V gene's germline CDR1 is SGHTA and CDR2 FQGNSA. There are 18 residues in the CDR3. As DNA, the CDR3 is TGTGCCAGCAGCTTAGCGCATTCCACAGGGACCGCCTCTTACGAGCAGTACTTC. It encodes CASSLAHSTGTASYEQYF.